A selection of T cell receptor beta chains follows, all from one sample in a study of T cell changes during pregnancy in multiple sclerosis. Method: immunoSEQ multiplex PCR; TCRdb's copy keeps in-frame clones and lacks some. This table holds tens of thousands of clones, around nine tenths found once. Sequencing used CD4+ T cells from peripheral blood mononuclear cells, obtained in the first trimester of pregnancy. Receptors originate from a female donor with multiple sclerosis, enrolled in a pregnancy study. CDR3s include the opening cysteine and the closing phenylalanine or tryptophan. A D gene is named only where the DNA matches it firmly. Only some rows state a clone size, as once, few, many or a class for expanded clones.

cdr3_aa,cdr3_nt,v_call,j_call,clone_size,d_call
CATSRDPGQFYEQYF,TGTGCCACCAGCAGAGATCCGGGACAATTCTACGAGCAGTACTTC,TRBV15,TRBJ2-7,.,.
CASSQDNRQETQYF,TGCGCCAGCAGCCAAGATAACAGGCAAGAGACCCAGTACTTC,TRBV4-1,TRBJ2-5,.,.
CATGLAGDPGTGELFF,TGTGCCACCGGACTAGCGGGGGACCCTGGCACCGGGGAGCTGTTTTTT,TRBV4-2,TRBJ2-2,.,TRBD2
CASSPQGASGEAFF,TGTGCCAGCAGCCCACAGGGGGCGAGTGGTGAAGCTTTCTTT,TRBV6-5,TRBJ1-1,.,TRBD1
CASSFQGLAGKGAKNIQYF,TGTGCCAGCAGCTTCCAGGGACTAGCGGGAAAGGGGGCCAAAAACATTCAGTACTTC,TRBV7-9,TRBJ2-4,.,TRBD2
CASSPIAGFGELFF,TGTGCCAGCAGCCCCATCGCGGGATTCGGGGAGCTGTTTTTT,TRBV7-7,TRBJ2-2,.,.
CAWRPSIFRQGLNEKLFF,TGTGCCTGGAGGCCCAGCATCTTCCGACAGGGGCTTAATGAAAAACTGTTTTTT,TRBV30,TRBJ1-4,.,TRBD1
CAWSVGRVAYF,TGTGCCTGGAGTGTAGGCAGGGTAGCCTACTTC,TRBV30,TRBJ2-7,once,.
CASSLGWTSGYYNEQFF,TGTGCCAGCAGCTTAGGGTGGACTAGCGGATACTACAATGAGCAGTTCTTC,TRBV7-2,TRBJ2-1,.,TRBD2
CASKNRASYNEQFF,TGTGCCAGCAAAAACAGGGCGAGCTACAATGAGCAGTTCTTC,TRBV6-5,TRBJ2-1,once,.
CASRGQGGTEAFF,TGTGCCAGTAGGGGACAGGGGGGGACTGAAGCTTTCTTT,TRBV19,TRBJ1-1,.,TRBD1
CASSGPLADSYNEQFF,TGCGCCAGCAGTGGGCCACTAGCGGACTCCTACAATGAGCAGTTCTTC,TRBV10-1,TRBJ2-1,.,TRBD2
CAWSLRDRTEAFF,TGTGCCTGGTCCTTGCGGGACAGGACGGAAGCTTTCTTT,TRBV30,TRBJ1-1,.,TRBD1
CAWHQGASYEQYF,TGTGCCTGGCATCAGGGGGCTTCATACGAGCAGTACTTC,TRBV30,TRBJ2-7,few,TRBD1
CAGTGGASYNEQFF,TGTGCCGGTACAGGGGGCGCGTCCTACAATGAGCAGTTCTTC,TRBV6-1,TRBJ2-1,.,TRBD1
CASSVGLAAGETQYF,TGTGCCAGCAGCGTAGGTCTAGCGGCGGGAGAGACCCAGTACTTC,TRBV9,TRBJ2-5,.,TRBD2
CASSPAEANEKLFF,TGTGCCAGCAGCCCAGCGGAGGCTAATGAAAAACTGTTTTTT,TRBV5-5,TRBJ1-4,.,.
CASRTGQGFNQPQHF,TGTGCCAGCAGGACAGGACAGGGGTTTAATCAGCCCCAGCATTTT,TRBV5-8,TRBJ1-5,.,TRBD1
CATDRGRDQETQYF,TGTGCCACGGACAGGGGGCGCGACCAAGAGACCCAGTACTTC,TRBV15,TRBJ2-5,.,TRBD1
CASSLYRGRPEAFF,TGTGCCAGTAGCCTCTACAGGGGGCGTCCCGAAGCTTTCTTT,TRBV19,TRBJ1-1,.,TRBD1
CASSRQAGRYEQYF,TGCGCCAGCAGTCGTCAAGCGGGACGCTACGAGCAGTACTTC,TRBV10-1,TRBJ2-7,.,TRBD2
CASSLVKLAVPSEQYF,TGCGCCAGCAGCTTGGTTAAACTAGCGGTTCCTAGCGAGCAGTACTTC,TRBV5-1,TRBJ2-7,.,TRBD2
CASSHSGAGGTEAFF,TGCGCCAGCAGCCACTCAGGGGCAGGGGGCACTGAAGCTTTCTTT,TRBV4-1,TRBJ1-1,.,TRBD1
CASSTGQGPETQYF,TGCGCCAGCAGCACCGGACAGGGCCCAGAGACCCAGTACTTC,TRBV5-1,TRBJ2-5,.,TRBD1
CASSRSIKGERTEAFF,TGTGCCAGCTCACGTTCCATAAAGGGGGAAAGGACTGAAGCTTTCTTT,TRBV18,TRBJ1-1,.,.
CASSESGQRVSYGYTF,TGTGCCAGCAGTGAGTCGGGACAGCGGGTTAGCTATGGCTACACCTTC,TRBV2,TRBJ1-2,few,TRBD1
CASSESWGGLYLTQYF,TGTGCCAGCAGTGAAAGTTGGGGGGGCCTGTACCTTACGCAGTATTTT,TRBV6-1,TRBJ2-3,.,.
CASSFRRTSNEKLFF,TGTGCCAGCAGTTTCCGAAGGACATCTAATGAAAAACTGTTTTTT,TRBV27,TRBJ1-4,.,.
CASSRTQGSGNTIYF,TGTGCCAGCAGCCGGACACAGGGCTCTGGAAACACCATATATTTT,TRBV4-2,TRBJ1-3,.,.
CASSLAGGGYTF,TGTGCCAGCAGCTTAGCCGGGGGTGGCTACACCTTC,TRBV7-2,TRBJ1-2,.,.
CASTLAGGAAGELFF,TGTGCCAGTACACTAGCGGGGGGAGCCGCCGGGGAGCTGTTTTTT,TRBV19,TRBJ2-2,once,TRBD2
CASSLWGSRGEKLFF,TGTGCCAGCAGCTTATGGGGGTCCAGGGGCGAAAAACTGTTTTTT,TRBV7-2,TRBJ1-4,.,.
CASSRRGSSGELFF,TGTGCCAGCAGCCGCAGGGGAAGTTCCGGGGAGCTGTTTTTT,TRBV14,TRBJ2-2,.,.
CATKLGGSYNEQFF,TGTGCCACCAAGCTGGGAGGCTCCTACAATGAGCAGTTCTTC,TRBV11-1,TRBJ2-1,.,.
CATSRGAVNTEAFF,TGTGCCACCAGCAGAGGAGCCGTGAACACTGAAGCTTTCTTT,TRBV15,TRBJ1-1,.,.
CASSHAGTGFETQYF,TGTGCCAGCAGCCATGCCGGGACAGGGTTCGAGACCCAGTACTTC,TRBV6-1,TRBJ2-5,.,TRBD1
CASSEIRGVRLFF,TGTGCCAGCAGTGAAATACGGGGGGTACGGCTGTTTTTT,TRBV6-1,TRBJ2-2,.,TRBD2
CASKTAYNSPLHF,TGTGCCAGCAAGACAGCTTATAATTCACCCCTCCACTTT,TRBV6-1,TRBJ1-6,.,.
CSVYILNTGELFF,TGCAGCGTTTACATCCTGAACACCGGGGAGCTGTTTTTT,TRBV29-1,TRBJ2-2,.,.
CASSPSGGLTGELFF,TGCGCCAGCAGCCCCTCGGGGGGCCTCACCGGGGAGCTGTTTTTT,TRBV5-1,TRBJ2-2,.,.
CASSPTGLGNTEAFF,TGTGCCAGCAGTCCTACAGGGCTCGGGAACACTGAAGCTTTCTTT,TRBV6-4,TRBJ1-1,.,.
CASSFGQGNQPQHF,TGTGCCAGCAGCTTTGGACAGGGCAATCAGCCCCAGCATTTT,TRBV7-2,TRBJ1-5,.,TRBD1
CASSKPTSGRPGELFF,TGTGCCAGCAGCAAACCGACTAGCGGGAGACCCGGGGAGCTGTTTTTT,TRBV11-2,TRBJ2-2,.,TRBD2
CASSPGGDRGAFF,TGTGCCAGCAGCCCCGGAGGGGACAGGGGGGCTTTCTTT,TRBV5-6,TRBJ1-1,.,TRBD1
CASSMLGLLGRGTDTQYF,TGTGCCAGTAGTATGTTGGGGCTTTTAGGAAGGGGCACAGATACGCAGTATTTT,TRBV19,TRBJ2-3,.,.
CASSLDVGREKLFF,TGCGCCAGCAGCTTGGACGTCGGCAGGGAAAAACTGTTTTTT,TRBV5-1,TRBJ1-4,.,.
CAWLPHPRFRSRQETQYF,TGTGCCTGGCTCCCACATCCAAGGTTCCGGAGCCGGCAAGAGACCCAGTACTTC,TRBV30,TRBJ2-5,.,.
CASGLEKGGGTEAFF,TGTGCTAGTGGTTTGGAAAAAGGGGGTGGCACTGAAGCTTTCTTT,TRBV12-5,TRBJ1-1,once,.
CSVRTGVQANYGYTF,TGCAGCGTGCGGACAGGGGTCCAAGCTAACTATGGCTACACCTTC,TRBV29-1,TRBJ1-2,.,TRBD1
CASSESPAGQGANGYTF,TGCGCCAGCAGTGAGTCGCCAGCGGGACAGGGGGCGAATGGCTACACCTTC,TRBV10-1,TRBJ1-2,.,TRBD1
CASSLSGHIYEQYF,TGTGCCAGCAGCTTAAGTGGACATATCTACGAGCAGTACTTC,TRBV5-4,TRBJ2-7,.,.
CATSREVDRGNTEAFF,TGTGCCACCAGCAGAGAGGTAGACAGGGGGAACACTGAAGCTTTCTTT,TRBV15,TRBJ1-1,.,TRBD1
CASSPGTGVPTEAFF,TGTGCCAGCTCACCGGGCACGGGGGTCCCCACTGAAGCTTTCTTT,TRBV18,TRBJ1-1,.,.
CASSLVYTDTQYF,TGTGCCAGCAGCTTGGTCTACACAGATACGCAGTATTTT,TRBV5-6,TRBJ2-3,.,.
CASSQDGWEGRWIHEQYF,TGTGCCAGCAGCCAAGATGGGTGGGAAGGGAGGTGGATCCACGAGCAGTACTTC,TRBV4-2,TRBJ2-7,.,.
CASSPRGPLPSSYEQYF,TGTGCCAGCAGTCCTAGGGGGCCCTTACCTTCCTCCTACGAGCAGTACTTC,TRBV2,TRBJ2-7,.,TRBD1
CASSPLPGGSYGYTF,TGTGCCAGTAGTCCCCTTCCGGGGGGGAGCTATGGCTACACCTTC,TRBV19,TRBJ1-2,.,.
CASSVTQGAGELFF,TGTGCCAGCAGCGTAACACAGGGCGCCGGGGAGCTGTTTTTT,TRBV27,TRBJ2-2,few,.
CASSVTGVNSPLHF,TGTGCCAGCAGCGTAACAGGGGTAAATTCACCCCTCCACTTT,TRBV9,TRBJ1-6,.,TRBD1